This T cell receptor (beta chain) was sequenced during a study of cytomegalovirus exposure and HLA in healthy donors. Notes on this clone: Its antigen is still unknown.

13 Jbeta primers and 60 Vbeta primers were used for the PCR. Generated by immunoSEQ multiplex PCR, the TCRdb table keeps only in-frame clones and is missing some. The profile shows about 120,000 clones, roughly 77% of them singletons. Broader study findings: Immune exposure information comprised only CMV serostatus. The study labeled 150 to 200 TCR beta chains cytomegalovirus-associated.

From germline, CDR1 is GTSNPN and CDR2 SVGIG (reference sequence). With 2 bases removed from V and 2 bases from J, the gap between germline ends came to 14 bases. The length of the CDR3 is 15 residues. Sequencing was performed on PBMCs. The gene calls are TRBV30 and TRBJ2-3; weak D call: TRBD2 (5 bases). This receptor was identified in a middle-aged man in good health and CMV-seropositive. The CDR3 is CAWSPSGGHTDTQYF. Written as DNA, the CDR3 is TGTGCCTGGAGTCCCTCTGGAGGCCACACAGATACGCAGTATTTT.